These 5 T cell receptor beta chains were all obtained from the same sample, sequenced in a study of blood T cell repertoires in COVID-19. TCRdb's copy holds only in-frame clones and misses some; the assay was immunoSEQ multiplex PCR. The profile covers over 45,000 clones, with roughly 87% appearing a single time and under 2% taken by the ten largest. Sequenced: peripheral blood. All receptors derive from an older woman with acute or convalescent COVID-19.

The rearrangement links TRBV28 to TRBJ1-2; unclear D gene. V lost 5 bases to trimming and J lost 5 bases, with 3 bases between them. The CDR3 runs 10 residues. Germline V lookup: CDR1 MDHEN, CDR2 SYDVKM. The CDR3 loop is CASSRYGYTF. CDR3 nucleotide sequence: TGTGCCAGCAGTCGTTATGGCTACACCTTC.

Written as DNA, the CDR3 is TGTGCCAGCAGCCAAGGGACAGGGTTTTACACCGGGGAGCTGTTTTTT. It is translated as CASSQGTGFYTGELFF. The rearrangement uses TRBV7-9 and TRBJ2-2; 9 bases are a match to TRBD1. The germline V gene has CDR1 SEHNR and CDR2 FQNEAQ (reference sequence). The CDR3 is 16 amino acids. Unmatched junction bases numbered 7, after V lost 5 bases and J lost 3 bases. The full variable domain, rest sourced from reference TRBV7-9 and TRBJ2-2, is DTGVSQNPRHKITKRGQNVTFRCDPISEHNRLYWYRQTLGQGPEFLTYFQNEAQLEKSRLLSDRFSAERPKGSFSTLEIQRTEQGDSAMYLCASSQGTGFYTGELFFGEGSRLTVL.

The chain combines TRBV9 with TRBJ1-4, with D unresolved. Germline values: CDR1 SGDLS, CDR2 YYNGEE. The CDR3 runs 14 residues. V lost 0 bases, J lost 10 bases, and 13 bases lay in between. The CDR3 nucleotides read TGTGCCAGCAGCGTAGGAGGGTTGGAGGGAAAACTGTTTTTT. Translated: CASSVGGLEGKLFF. Full variable domain (missing parts from reference TRBV9 and TRBJ1-4): DSGVTQTPKHLITATGQRVTLRCSPRSGDLSVYWYQQSLDQGLQFLIQYYNGEERAKGNILERFSAQQFPDLHSELNLSSLELGDSALYFCASSVGGLEGKLFFGSGTQLSVL.

This CDR3 is CASRAYTEAFF. The DNA of the CDR3 is TGTGCCAGCCGCGCCTACACTGAAGCTTTCTTT. The chain recombines TRBV6-5 with TRBJ1-1; D remains ambiguous. Per germline, CDR1 MNHEY and CDR2 SVGAGI. Trimming removed 8 bases at V and 3 bases at J, with 7 bases between. CDR3 size: 11 residues.

The V call is TRBV18, the J call TRBJ1-5; no reliable D call. This CDR3 contains 13 residues. CDR1 is KGHSH, CDR2 LQKENI, per germline. V gave up 2 bases and J gave up 5 bases, with 7 bases separating them. CDR3 sequence reads: CASSPGRDQPQHF. The DNA for the CDR3 is TGTGCCAGCTCACCAGGGCGCGATCAGCCCCAGCATTTT.